The clone carrying this T cell receptor beta chain was seen at least ten times. The antigen remains unidentified. Preparation of the TCRbeta library used unique molecular identifiers. TCRdb re-analysed the PCR reads in MiXCR, keeping a single row per CDR3 protein. Among 90,000 to 120,000 distinct CDR3 sequences, around 6.4% were seen once, and the ten largest hold 20% to 25%. This record comes from a study of T-cell reconstitution after alpha-beta-depleted transplantation in children. Study-level points and caveats: Newly produced T cells mostly accounted for T-cell counts and diversity one year post-transplant. Day-60 TCRbeta diversity that was high in some patients was derived from surviving recipient T cells and thymic progenitors. Expanded clones from the graft, numbering several hundred, reportedly supplied alpha-beta T cells about two months after transplant.

CDR3 length: 14 residues. V lost 7 bases and J lost 3, with 15 bases in between. Germline V gene data show CDR1 as MNHNS and CDR2 as SASEGT. Sequences were derived from PBMCs, mostly from graft donor cells, sampled 360 days after TCRalphabeta/CD19-depleted stem cell transplant. This clonotype originated in a male patient between 2 and 15 years old who had a stem cell transplant for acute lymphoblastic leukemia, so the T cells may come from the graft donor. The genes are TRBV6-1 and TRBJ2-5; D call uncertain. The CDR3 sequence: CASIEHWGKETQYF. The CDR3 nucleotides read TGTGCCAGCATTGAGCACTGGGGTAAAGAGACCCAGTACTTC.